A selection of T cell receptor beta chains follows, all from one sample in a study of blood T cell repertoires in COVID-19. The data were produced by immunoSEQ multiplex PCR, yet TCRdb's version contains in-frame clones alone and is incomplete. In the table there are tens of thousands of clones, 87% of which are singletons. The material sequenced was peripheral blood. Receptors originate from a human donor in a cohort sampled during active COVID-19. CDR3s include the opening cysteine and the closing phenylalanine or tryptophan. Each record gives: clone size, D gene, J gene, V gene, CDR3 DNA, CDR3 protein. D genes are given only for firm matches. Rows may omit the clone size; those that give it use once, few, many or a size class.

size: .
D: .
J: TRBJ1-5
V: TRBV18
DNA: TGTGCCAGCTCACCGGGGGGGCAGTCGAGTACCTTGGGGCAGCCCCAGCATTTT
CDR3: CASSPGGQSSTLGQPQHF

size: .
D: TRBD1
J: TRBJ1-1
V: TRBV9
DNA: TGTGCCAGCAGCCCCCTCGACAGGGGAACACCTGAAGCTTTCTTT
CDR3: CASSPLDRGTPEAFF

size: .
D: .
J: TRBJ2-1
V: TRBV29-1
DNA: TGCAGCGTTGTCCTAATCGGTAATGAGCAGTTCTTC
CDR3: CSVVLIGNEQFF

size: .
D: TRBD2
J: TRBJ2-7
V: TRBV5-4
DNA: TGTGCCAGCAGCTTGGCGGCGGGAGGGCCGTACGAGCAGTACTTC
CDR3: CASSLAAGGPYEQYF

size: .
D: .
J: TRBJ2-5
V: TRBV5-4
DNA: TGTGCCAGCAGCTGGCCCCAAGAGACCCAGTACTTC
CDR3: CASSWPQETQYF

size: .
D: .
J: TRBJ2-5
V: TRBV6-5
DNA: TGTGCCAGCAGGACTTCCCCGTACCAAGAGACCCAGTACTTC
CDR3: CASRTSPYQETQYF

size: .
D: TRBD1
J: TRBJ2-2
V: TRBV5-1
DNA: TGCGCCAGCAGCTACGGACAGGGGATTGCCGGGGAGCTGTTTTTT
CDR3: CASSYGQGIAGELFF

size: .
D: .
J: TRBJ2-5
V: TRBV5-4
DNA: TGTGCCAGCAGCTTGGGGGGTAGAGCGGAGGGGAAGACCCAGTACTTC
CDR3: CASSLGGRAEGKTQYF

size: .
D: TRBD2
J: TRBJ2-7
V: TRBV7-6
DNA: TGTGCCAGCAGCTTAAGAGGTAGCGGGGATCTCTACGAGCAGTACTTC
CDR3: CASSLRGSGDLYEQYF

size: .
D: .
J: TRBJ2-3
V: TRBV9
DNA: TGTGCCAGCAGCGACCTTGGGGGGAATGCGGATACGCAGTATTTT
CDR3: CASSDLGGNADTQYF

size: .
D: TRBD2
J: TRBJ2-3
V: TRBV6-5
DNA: TGTGCCAGCAGTTCCCCCGGACTAGCGAGAACAGATACGCAGTATTTT
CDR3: CASSSPGLARTDTQYF

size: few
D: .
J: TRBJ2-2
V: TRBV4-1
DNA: TGCGCCAGCAGCCAAGTCCCGAGCACCGGGGAGCTGTTTTTT
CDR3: CASSQVPSTGELFF

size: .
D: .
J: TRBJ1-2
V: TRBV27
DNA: TGTGCCAGCAGCTCTCACAGGGTGTCCTATGGCTACACCTTC
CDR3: CASSSHRVSYGYTF

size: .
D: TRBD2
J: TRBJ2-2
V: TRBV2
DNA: TGTGCCAGCAGCGCCTTGACTAGCGGGTCCGGGGAGCTGTTTTTT
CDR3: CASSALTSGSGELFF

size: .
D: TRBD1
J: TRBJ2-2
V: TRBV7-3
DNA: TGTGCCAGCAGCATACAGGGGGCAAGCACCGGGGAGCTGTTTTTT
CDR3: CASSIQGASTGELFF

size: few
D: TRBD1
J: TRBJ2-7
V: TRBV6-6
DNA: TGTGCCACGACTCAGGGGGAACCGCTCGAGCAGTACTTC
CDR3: CATTQGEPLEQYF

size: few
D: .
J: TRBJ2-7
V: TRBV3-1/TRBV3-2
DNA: TGTGCCAGCAGCCAAGAAAGGAACAGCTACGAGCAGTACTTC
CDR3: CASSQERNSYEQYF

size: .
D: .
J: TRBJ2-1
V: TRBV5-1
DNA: TGCGCCAGCAGCTTACAGGGGGGGAACAATGAGCAGTTCTTC
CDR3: CASSLQGGNNEQFF

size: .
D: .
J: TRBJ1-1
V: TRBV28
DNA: TGTGCCAGCAGTCGACAGGTCAACACTGAAGCTTTCTTT
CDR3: CASSRQVNTEAFF

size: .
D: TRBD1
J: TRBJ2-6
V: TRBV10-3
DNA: TGTGCCATCAGTGACTCCGGGACAGGGGGCTTTTACGTCCTGACTTTC
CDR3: CAISDSGTGGFYVLTF

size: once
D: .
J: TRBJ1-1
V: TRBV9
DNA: TGTGCCAGCAGCGTGGGGGGGCACACTGAAGCTTTCTTT
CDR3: CASSVGGHTEAFF

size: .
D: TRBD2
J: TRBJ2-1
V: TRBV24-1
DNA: TGTGCCACCAGTGAGGGGGGAGGGCGCGAGCAGTTCTTC
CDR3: CATSEGGGREQFF